This T cell receptor beta chain is from a study of Ad26.COV2.S vaccination and SARS-CoV-2 variants. Findings and limits, study-wide: Comparability of non-spike TCR breadth was observed across vaccine and placebo recipients.

A word on this clone: Antigen specificity is unknown.

Clones were read by immunoSEQ multiplex PCR, and TCRdb kept only the in-frame ones, dropping some. The sample has roughly 500,000 clones; roughly nine tenths are singletons. The CDR3 sequence is 15 residues long. Germline V lookup: CDR1 SGHKS, CDR2 YYEKEE (reference sequence). The V segment lost 3 bases and the J segment 3 bases; nucleotides outside the gene matches: 4. Documented treatment: 19 received Ad26.COV2.S at low or high dose, single or two shots; about 5 received placebo; per-sample allocation not given. Day 63 following the first vaccine or placebo injection was when the samples were taken. An adult of 18-55 years in Boston served as donor. Expression of Wuhan-strain SARS-CoV-2 spike came from the Ad26 vector that formed the vaccine.

This chain joins TRBV5-5 and TRBJ1-5, with 9 positions matching TRBD1. The receptor was derived from a person between 18 and 65 years old who received the Ad26.COV2.S COVID-19 vaccine or a placebo. The sequencing here drew on peripheral blood, taken in a trial of Ad26.COV2.S vaccine versus placebo. The CDR3 nucleotides read TGTGCCAGCAGCTGGACAGGGGTCCCCAATCAGCCCCAGCATTTT. As protein: CASSWTGVPNQPQHF.